This T cell receptor (beta chain) emerged from a study of cytomegalovirus exposure and HLA in healthy donors. Trimming at V came to 4 bases and at J to 5 bases, leaving 1 base not matched to a gene. Per the germline V gene, CDR1 is MNHNS and CDR2 is SASEGT. The CDR3 contains 13 residues. Both 60 Vbeta primers and 13 Jbeta primers went into the PCR. Profiling relied on immunoSEQ multiplex PCR, and the TCRdb table lists in-frame clones only, not all of them. The table lists around 110,000 clones, over 70% of them singletons. The rearrangement uses TRBV6-1 and TRBJ2-5; TRBD2 agrees at 10 bases. The sample comprised PBMCs. The clonotype comes from a woman under 30 in good health and CMV-seronegative. In DNA form, the CDR3 reads TGTGCCAGCAGTGTTAGCGGGGGGGAGACCCAGTACTTC. Its translation: CASSVSGGETQYF.